Below, one T cell receptor (beta chain) is given with its context. Its antigen is not identified. This sample was included in a study of cytomegalovirus exposure and HLA in healthy donors. Notes on the study in general: Analysis was performed later, and it showed HLA-associated TCR beta chains to be more clonally expanded than equally common others. For TCR beta chains, V- and J-gene trimming was later linked to a missense DCLRE1C variant.

Vbeta (60) and Jbeta (13) primers were used in the PCR. The repertoire was sequenced with immunoSEQ multiplex PCR; TCRdb's copy has only in-frame clones and lacks some. In the table there are 150,000 to 200,000 clones, 80% to 85% of which are singletons. Whereas donors were nominally healthy upon sampling, unrecorded immune exposures were probable. The TCR originated in a woman between 18 and 30 years old in good health and CMV-seronegative. Material for sequencing was PBMCs.

CDR3 protein: CSVGDVGLSGLNEGYEQYF. CDR3 sequence (DNA): TGCAGCGTCGGGGATGTAGGTCTTAGTGGCCTCAATGAGGGCTACGAGCAGTACTTC. This chain links TRBV29-1 with TRBJ2-7; possibly TRBD2 for D (5 bases). Deletions cut 6 bases from V and 3 bases from J, with 33 bases between. This CDR3 comprises 19 residues. CDR1 is SQVTM and CDR2 is ANQGSEA in the germline V gene.